This T cell receptor (beta chain) was found in a study of beta chain features in type 1 diabetes. The CDR3 consists of 14 residues. The germline CDR1 and CDR2 sequences are WSHSY and SAAADI. Trimming removed 4 bases from V and 1 base from J, with 7 bases in between. Of the isolated RNA, all was reverse transcribed, and so the sequenced material was expressed TCRB transcripts. TCRdb's table, derived via immunoSEQ multiplex PCR, lists solely in-frame clones and lacks some. The repertoire holds 250,000 to 350,000 clones, with 11% to 15% as singletons. The chain couples TRBV10-2 to TRBJ2-2, with D tentatively TRBD1 (6 bases). Sequenced: central memory CD4+ T cells from blood. The TCR originated in a man aged 25 to 40 in good health. The DNA for the CDR3 is TGCGCCAGCAGTGGACAGGAGAACACCGGGGAGCTGTTTTTT. Translation: CASSGQENTGELFF.